This TCR beta chain was retrieved from a study of T cells in Graves' hyperthyroidism and ophthalmopathy. The CDR3 regions of TCR beta were amplified from RNA transcripts. TCR CDR3 regions were first amplified by RT-PCR with HTBI primers. TCRdb fed the multiplex PCR reads into MiXCR, producing one record per CDR3 protein. The data show hundreds of thousands of distinct CDR3 sequences, 45% seen once. This clonotype was picked up a small number of times. Germline V gene sequence: CDR1 MNHEY, CDR2 SVGAGI. Trimming cost V 2 bases and J 0 bases, with 11 bases left between them. The CDR3 length is 15 residues.

V is TRBV6-5 and J is TRBJ2-7; D possibly corresponds to TRBD1 (6 bases). This clonotype was sampled from an adult man with Graves' disease, either hyperthyroidism or ophthalmopathy (not recorded which). Sequenced sample: peripheral blood or thyroid tissue (not recorded which). The CDR3, as DNA: TGTGCCAGCAGTTACGATGGACAGAGCTCCTACGAGCAGTACTTC. Amino acids: CASSYDGQSSYEQYF.